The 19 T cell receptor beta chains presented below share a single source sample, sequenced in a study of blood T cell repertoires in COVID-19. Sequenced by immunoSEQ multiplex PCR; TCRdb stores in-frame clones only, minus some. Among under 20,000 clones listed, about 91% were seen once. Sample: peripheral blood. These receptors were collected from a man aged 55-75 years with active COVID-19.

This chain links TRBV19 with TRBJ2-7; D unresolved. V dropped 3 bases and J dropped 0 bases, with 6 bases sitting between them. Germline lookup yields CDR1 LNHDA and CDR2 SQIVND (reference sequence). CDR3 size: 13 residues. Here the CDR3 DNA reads TGTGCCAGTAGTATCTCGGTCTCCTACGAGCAGTACTTC. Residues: CASSISVSYEQYF.

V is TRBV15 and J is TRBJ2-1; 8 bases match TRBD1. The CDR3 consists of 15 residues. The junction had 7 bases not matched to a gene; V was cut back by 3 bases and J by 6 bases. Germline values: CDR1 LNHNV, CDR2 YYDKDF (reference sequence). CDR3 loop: CATSSQGAPVNEQFF. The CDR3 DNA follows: TGTGCCACCAGCAGTCAGGGGGCGCCGGTCAATGAGCAGTTCTTC.

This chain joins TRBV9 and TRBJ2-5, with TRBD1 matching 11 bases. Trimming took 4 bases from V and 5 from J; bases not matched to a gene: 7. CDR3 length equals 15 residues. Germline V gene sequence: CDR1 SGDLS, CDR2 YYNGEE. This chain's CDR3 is CASSPRTGGLETQYF. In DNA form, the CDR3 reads TGTGCCAGCAGCCCCCGGACAGGGGGCTTGGAGACCCAGTACTTC. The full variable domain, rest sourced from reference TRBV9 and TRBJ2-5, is DSGVTQTPKHLITATGQRVTLRCSPRSGDLSVYWYQQSLDQGLQFLIQYYNGEERAKGNILERFSAQQFPDLHSELNLSSLELGDSALYFCASSPRTGGLETQYFGPGTRLLVL.

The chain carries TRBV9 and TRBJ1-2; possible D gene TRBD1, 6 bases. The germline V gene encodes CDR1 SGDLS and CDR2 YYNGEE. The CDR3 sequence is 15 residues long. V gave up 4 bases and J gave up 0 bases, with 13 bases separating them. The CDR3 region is CASSPLDRSNYGYTF. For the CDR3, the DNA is TGTGCCAGCAGCCCGTTGGACAGATCTAACTATGGCTACACCTTC.

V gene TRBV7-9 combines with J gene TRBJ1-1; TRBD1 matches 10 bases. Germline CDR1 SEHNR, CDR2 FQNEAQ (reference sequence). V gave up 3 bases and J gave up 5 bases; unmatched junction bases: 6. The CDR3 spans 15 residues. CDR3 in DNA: TGTGCCAGCAGCTTCCCGGGACAGGGGTTAACTGAAGCTTTCTTT. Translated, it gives CASSFPGQGLTEAFF.

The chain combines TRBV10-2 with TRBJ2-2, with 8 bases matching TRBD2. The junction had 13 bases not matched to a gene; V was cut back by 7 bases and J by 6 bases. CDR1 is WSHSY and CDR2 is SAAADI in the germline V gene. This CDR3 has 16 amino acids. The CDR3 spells CASNSESGGLAGELFF. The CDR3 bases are TGCGCCAGCAACTCCGAGAGCGGGGGATTGGCCGGGGAGCTGTTTTTT.

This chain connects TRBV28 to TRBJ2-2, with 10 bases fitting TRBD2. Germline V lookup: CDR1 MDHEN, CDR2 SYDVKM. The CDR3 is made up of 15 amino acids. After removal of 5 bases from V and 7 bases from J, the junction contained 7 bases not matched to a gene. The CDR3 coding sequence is TGTGCCAGCAGTCCCCAACTAGCGGGGAACGGGGAGCTGTTTTTT. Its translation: CASSPQLAGNGELFF.

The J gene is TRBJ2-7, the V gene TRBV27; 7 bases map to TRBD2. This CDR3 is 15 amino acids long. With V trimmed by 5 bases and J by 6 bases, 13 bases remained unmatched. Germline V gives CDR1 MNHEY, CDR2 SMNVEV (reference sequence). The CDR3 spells CASSTSSGRSSEQYF. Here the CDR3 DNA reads TGTGCCAGCAGTACTTCTAGCGGAAGATCTTCCGAGCAGTACTTC.

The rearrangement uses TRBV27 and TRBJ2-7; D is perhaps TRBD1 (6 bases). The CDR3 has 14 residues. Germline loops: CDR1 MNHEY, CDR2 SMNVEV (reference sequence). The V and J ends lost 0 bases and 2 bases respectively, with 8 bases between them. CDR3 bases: TGTGCCAGCAGTTTATCCAGGGGTACCTACGAGCAGTACTTC. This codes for CASSLSRGTYEQYF.

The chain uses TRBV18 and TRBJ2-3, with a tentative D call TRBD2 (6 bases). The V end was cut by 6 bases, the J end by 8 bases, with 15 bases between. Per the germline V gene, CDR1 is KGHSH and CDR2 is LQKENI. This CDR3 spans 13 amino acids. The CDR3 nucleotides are TGTGCCAGCTCCACGGATATGGGGGGTACGCAGTATTTT. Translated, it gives CASSTDMGGTQYF.

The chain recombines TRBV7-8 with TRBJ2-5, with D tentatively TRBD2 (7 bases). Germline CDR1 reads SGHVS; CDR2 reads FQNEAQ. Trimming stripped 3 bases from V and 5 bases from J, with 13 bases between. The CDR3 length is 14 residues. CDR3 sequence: CASSLGTGGETQYF. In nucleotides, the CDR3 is TGTGCCAGCAGCTTGGGGACGGGGGGCGAGACCCAGTACTTC.

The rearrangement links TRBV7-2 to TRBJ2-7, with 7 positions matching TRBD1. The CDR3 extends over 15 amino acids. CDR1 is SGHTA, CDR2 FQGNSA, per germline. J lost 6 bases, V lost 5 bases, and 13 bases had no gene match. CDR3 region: CASSDLQGILPEQYF. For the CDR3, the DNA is TGTGCCAGCAGCGACCTACAGGGGATTCTCCCCGAGCAGTACTTC.

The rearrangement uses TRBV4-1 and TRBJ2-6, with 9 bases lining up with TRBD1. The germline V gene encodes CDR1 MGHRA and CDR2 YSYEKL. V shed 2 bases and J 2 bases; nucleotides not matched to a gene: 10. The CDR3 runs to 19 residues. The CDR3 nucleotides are TGCGCCAGCAGCCAAATTACTCTCCGGGACAGGGCTGGGGCCAACGTCCTGACTTTC. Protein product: CASSQITLRDRAGANVLTF.

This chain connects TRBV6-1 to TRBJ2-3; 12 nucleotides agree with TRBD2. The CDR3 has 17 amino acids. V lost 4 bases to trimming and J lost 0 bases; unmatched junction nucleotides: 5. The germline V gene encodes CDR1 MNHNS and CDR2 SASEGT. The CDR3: CASSARLAGDSTDTQYF. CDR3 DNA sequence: TGTGCCAGCAGTGCGCGACTAGCGGGGGATAGCACAGATACGCAGTATTTT.

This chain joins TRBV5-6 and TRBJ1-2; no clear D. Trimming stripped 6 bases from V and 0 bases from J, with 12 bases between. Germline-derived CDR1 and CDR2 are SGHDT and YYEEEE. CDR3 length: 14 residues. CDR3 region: CASTVTPSNYGYTF. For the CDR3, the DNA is TGTGCCAGCACCGTGACACCTTCTAACTATGGCTACACCTTC.

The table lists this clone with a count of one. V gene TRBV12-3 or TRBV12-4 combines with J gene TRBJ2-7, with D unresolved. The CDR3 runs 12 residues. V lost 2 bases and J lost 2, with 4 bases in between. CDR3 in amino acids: CASSLTAYEQYF. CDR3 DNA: TGTGCCAGCAGTTTAACGGCCTACGAGCAGTACTTC.

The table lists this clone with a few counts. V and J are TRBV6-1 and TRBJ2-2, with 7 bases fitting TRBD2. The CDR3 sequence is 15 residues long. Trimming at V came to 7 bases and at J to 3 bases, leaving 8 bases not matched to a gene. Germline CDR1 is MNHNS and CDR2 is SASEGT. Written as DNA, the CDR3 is TGTGCCAGCACCCCCGGGAGGCAGGACACCGGGGAGCTGTTTTTT. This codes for CASTPGRQDTGELFF.

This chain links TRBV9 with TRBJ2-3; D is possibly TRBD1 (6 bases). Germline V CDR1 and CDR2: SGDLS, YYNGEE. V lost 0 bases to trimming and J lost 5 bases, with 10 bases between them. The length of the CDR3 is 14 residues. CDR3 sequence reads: CASSVDRERDTQYF. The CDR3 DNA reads TGTGCCAGCAGCGTAGACAGGGAAAGAGATACGCAGTATTTT.

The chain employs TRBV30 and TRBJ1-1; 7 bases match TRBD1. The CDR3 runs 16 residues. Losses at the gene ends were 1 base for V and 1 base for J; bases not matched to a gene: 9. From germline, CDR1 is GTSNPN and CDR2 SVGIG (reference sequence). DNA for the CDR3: TGTGCCTGGAGTGGGGCGGGGGGACAGTGGAACACTGAAGCTTTCTTT. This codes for CAWSGAGGQWNTEAFF.